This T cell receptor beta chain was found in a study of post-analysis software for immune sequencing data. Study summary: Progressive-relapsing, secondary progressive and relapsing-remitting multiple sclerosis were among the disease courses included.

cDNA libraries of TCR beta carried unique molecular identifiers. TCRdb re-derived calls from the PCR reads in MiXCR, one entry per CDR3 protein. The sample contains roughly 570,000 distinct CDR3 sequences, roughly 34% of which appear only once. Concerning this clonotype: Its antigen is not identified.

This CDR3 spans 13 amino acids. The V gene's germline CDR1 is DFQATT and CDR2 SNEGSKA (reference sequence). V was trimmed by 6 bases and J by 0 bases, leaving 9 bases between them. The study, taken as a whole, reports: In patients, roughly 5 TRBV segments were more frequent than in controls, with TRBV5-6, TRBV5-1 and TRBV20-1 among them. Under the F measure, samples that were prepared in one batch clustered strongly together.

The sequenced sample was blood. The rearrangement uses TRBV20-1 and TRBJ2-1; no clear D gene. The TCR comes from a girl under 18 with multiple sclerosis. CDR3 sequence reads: CSAPTYSYNEQFF. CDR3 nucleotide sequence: TGCAGTGCCCCGACCTACTCCTACAATGAGCAGTTCTTC.